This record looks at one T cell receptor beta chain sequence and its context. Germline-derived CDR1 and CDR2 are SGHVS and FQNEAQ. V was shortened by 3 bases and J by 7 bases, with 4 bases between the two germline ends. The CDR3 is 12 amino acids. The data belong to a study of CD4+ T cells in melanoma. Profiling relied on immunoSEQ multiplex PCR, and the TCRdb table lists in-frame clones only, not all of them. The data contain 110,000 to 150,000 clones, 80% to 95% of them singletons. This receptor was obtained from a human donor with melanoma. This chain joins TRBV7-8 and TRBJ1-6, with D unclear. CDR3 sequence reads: CASSFGNSPLHF. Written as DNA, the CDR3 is TGTGCCAGCAGCTTCGGCAATTCACCCCTCCACTTT.